The 30 T cell receptor beta chains listed next were all sequenced from one sample in a study of vaccination effects on CD4 cells after COVID-19 (dated by TCRdb to between 2021 and 2022). The antigens these receptors bind are not known. After around eleven days of culture, CD4+ T cells were isolated with the EasySep CD4+ T cell isolation kit. Receptor amplification or capture employed the immunoSEQ multiplex PCR assay. In its TCRdb copy, this immuneACCESS table keeps in-frame sequences only and misses some clones. Where compared with another copy, unresolved V genes explain less than half of these, and the others have no known cause. Within this sample are around 46,000 clones, with around 63% of them counted one time only. Together, the top ten hold over 4.5% of the sample. The source was CD4+ T cells from PBMCs cultured without peptide, collected before COVID-19 vaccination. These receptors originate from a human donor who received a COVID-19 vaccine.

The chain links TRBV25-1 to TRBJ2-7; 7 nucleotides match TRBD1. V gave up 6 bases and J gave up 6 bases; unmatched junction bases: 11. This CDR3 is built from 14 residues. Germline CDR1 and CDR2: MGHDK and SYGVNS. In nucleotides, the CDR3 is TGTGCCAGCAGGGAGACAGGGCGTTTTGGCGAGCAGTACTTC. Translation gives CASRETGRFGEQYF.

This chain links TRBV5-8 with TRBJ1-2; D uncertain. The germline CDR1 and CDR2 sequences are SGHTS and YDEGEE. CDR3 length: 13 amino acids. V lost 1 base, J lost 4 bases, and 8 bases lay in between. The CDR3 region is CASSLKEFYGYTF. CDR3 in DNA: TGTGCCAGCAGCTTGAAAGAGTTCTATGGCTACACCTTC.

This clone was found a few times. This chain joins TRBV2 and TRBJ1-2; tentative D call: TRBD1 (5 bases). The V and J ends lost 4 bases and 2 bases respectively, with 8 bases between them. The CDR3 sequence is 13 residues long. Germline V gives CDR1 SNHLY, CDR2 FYNNEI. The CDR3 DNA follows: TGTGCCAGCAGTGCAAGGACAAACTATGGCTACACCTTC. This encodes CASSARTNYGYTF.

The chain recombines TRBV7-2 with TRBJ1-6; tentatively, D is TRBD1 (6 bases). CDR1 is SGHTA, CDR2 FQGNSA, per germline. The length of the CDR3 is 14 residues. V lost 5 bases and J lost 7, with 12 bases in between. CDR3 sequence reads: CASSPGTTNSPLHF. The DNA of the CDR3 is TGTGCCAGCAGCCCCGGGACAACGAATTCACCCCTCCACTTT.

The chain is built from TRBV6-1 and TRBJ1-2; the D is unclear. The V end lost 2 bases, the J end lost 8 bases, and 12 bases lay between the germline ends. Germline CDR1 is MNHNS and CDR2 is SASEGT. This CDR3 contains 13 residues. Here the CDR3 reads CASSERRAGGYTF. The CDR3 bases are TGTGCCAGCAGTGAAAGGAGGGCAGGAGGCTACACCTTC.

A few counts support this clone. The chain carries TRBV18 and TRBJ1-1, with 7 bases aligning to TRBD1. CDR3 length: 15 amino acids. V gave up 0 bases and J gave up 5 bases; unmatched junction bases: 6. Germline assignment: CDR1 KGHSH and CDR2 LQKENI. CDR3 DNA: TGTGCCAGCTCACCACCCAGGGGGGCTGAGACTGAAGCTTTCTTT. This sequence encodes CASSPPRGAETEAFF.

Only one count was recorded for this clone. This chain connects TRBV6-1 to TRBJ1-1; the D is unclear. CDR1 and CDR2 (germline): MNHNS, SASEGT. Trimming shortened V by 2 bases and J by 3 bases, and 4 bases separated the two germline ends. There are 12 residues in the CDR3. The CDR3 coding sequence is TGTGCCAGCAGTGAATGGGACACTGAAGCTTTCTTT. It translates to CASSEWDTEAFF.

This chain uses TRBV2 with TRBJ1-3; 8 nucleotides match TRBD1. This CDR3 region has 17 residues. Germline assignment: CDR1 SNHLY and CDR2 FYNNEI. V trimming: 6 bases; J trimming: 4 bases; junction bases outside the gene matches: 14. This chain's CDR3 is CASRVDRYGQGGNTIYF. The CDR3 coding sequence is TGTGCCAGCAGGGTTGACAGATACGGACAGGGCGGAAACACCATATATTTT.

This sequence joins TRBV3-1 (or the pseudogene TRBV3-2) and TRBJ2-3; 8 bases line up with TRBD2. The germline V gene encodes CDR1 LGHDT and CDR2 YNNKEL (reference sequence). There are 18 residues in the CDR3. The trim removed 0 bases at V and 5 bases at J, leaving 13 bases unmatched. The chain's CDR3 is CASSQEWRGAPSGDTQYF. The CDR3 nucleotides are TGTGCCAGCAGCCAAGAATGGCGGGGGGCTCCCTCGGGAGATACGCAGTATTTT.

The gene calls are TRBV7-2 and TRBJ1-1; D remains ambiguous. Trimming left V 0 bases short and J 3 bases short, with 11 bases between. Looked up from germline, CDR1 is SGHTA and CDR2 is FQGNSA. This CDR3 has 15 amino acids. The CDR3 here is CASSLAGHGDTEAFF. The CDR3 region has the DNA TGTGCCAGCAGCTTAGCAGGTCACGGGGACACTGAAGCTTTCTTT.

This sequence joins TRBV7-9 and TRBJ1-1; TRBD1 matches at 10 bases. This CDR3 is built from 16 residues. The germline V gene has CDR1 SEHNR and CDR2 FQNEAQ (reference sequence). Germline trimming cut 6 bases from V and 2 bases from J; bases unmatched to any gene: 9. CDR3 region: CASSPRGQGVNTEAFF. CDR3 nucleotides: TGTGCCAGCAGTCCTAGAGGACAGGGGGTAAACACTGAAGCTTTCTTT.

The chain has TRBV6-5 and TRBJ1-4, with TRBD1 matching over 7 bases. Trimming took 6 bases from V and 3 from J; bases not matched to a gene: 4. The CDR3 is 14 amino acids. CDR1 is MNHEY and CDR2 is SVGAGI in the germline V gene. The CDR3 DNA reads as TGTGCCAGCAGAGGGGGCAACGCTAATGAAAAACTGTTTTTT. Its protein product is CASRGGNANEKLFF.

This clone was recorded a few times. The chain joins TRBV6-6 to TRBJ1-5; 9 positions match TRBD1. Germline V gene sequence: CDR1 MNHNY, CDR2 SVGAGI (reference sequence). J gave up 2 bases and V 5 bases, and 7 bases lay outside the gene matches. The CDR3 loop spans 16 amino acids. DNA of the CDR3: TGTGCCAGCAGTCGAACAGGGGGCGGAGGCAATCAGCCCCAGCATTTT. Translation gives CASSRTGGGGNQPQHF.

This rearrangement joins TRBV7-3 to TRBJ2-1; TRBD1 is a possible D gene (5 bases). CDR1 SGHTA and CDR2 FQGTGA come from the germline V gene. V was clipped by 1 base and J by 5 bases, with 18 bases between them. The CDR3 is 17 residues long. In DNA, the CDR3 is TGTGCCAGCAGCTTAAAGGTCGGATTAGGGGTGAACAATGAGCAGTTCTTC. Translated, it gives CASSLKVGLGVNNEQFF.

The chain has TRBV2 and TRBJ2-2, with 8 bases aligning to TRBD1. Germline trimming cut 6 bases from V and 4 bases from J; bases unmatched to any gene: 7. The germline gives CDR1 SNHLY, CDR2 FYNNEI. The CDR3 is 15 amino acids. CDR3 in amino acids: CASSGGTGPTGELFF. The CDR3 DNA reads as TGTGCCAGCAGCGGAGGGACAGGTCCCACCGGGGAGCTGTTTTTT. Using reference TRBV2 and TRBJ2-2 for the parts outside the CDR3, the full variable domain is EPEVTQTPSHQVTQMGQEVILRCVPISNHLYFYWYRQILGQKVEFLVSFYNNEISEKSEIFDDQFSVERPDGSNFTLKIRSTKLEDSAMYFCASSGGTGPTGELFFGEGSRLTVL.

This clone has just a few counts. Other DNA sequences in the same sample also yield this CDR3. The chain employs TRBV28 and TRBJ1-2, with D hard to call. This CDR3 is built from 12 residues. Germline V gene sequence: CDR1 MDHEN, CDR2 SYDVKM. Trimming removed 5 bases from V and 0 bases from J, with 4 bases in between. The CDR3 sequence is CASSQANYGYTF. The CDR3 DNA sequence: TGTGCCAGCAGTCAGGCTAACTATGGCTACACCTTC.

The V and J genes are TRBV5-6 and TRBJ1-2; 9 nucleotides agree with TRBD1. Germline V lookup: CDR1 SGHDT, CDR2 YYEEEE. This CDR3 spans 15 amino acids. V was clipped by 4 bases and J by 2 bases; unmatched bases: 6. CDR3 nucleotides: TGTGCCAGCAGCGCACAGGGGGCTCTAAACTATGGCTACACCTTC. It encodes CASSAQGALNYGYTF.

The DNA for the CDR3 is TGTGCCTGGAGTGGCCGGGGGGCGGGGGACGGTTATACGCAGTATTTT. Protein: CAWSGRGAGDGYTQYF. The chain uses TRBV30 and TRBJ2-3; possibly TRBD2 for D (7 bases). The CDR3 length is 16 residues. Trimming left V 1 base short and J 7 bases short, with 21 bases between. Per the germline V gene, CDR1 is GTSNPN and CDR2 is SVGIG (reference sequence).

The rearrangement uses TRBV5-1 and TRBJ1-1; TRBD1 matches 7 bases. The V segment lost 0 bases and the J segment 4 bases; nucleotides outside the gene matches: 3. CDR3 length equals 14 residues. The V gene's germline CDR1 is SGHRS and CDR2 YFSETQ. The CDR3 DNA reads as TGCGCCAGCAGCTTGGGCCAGGGGGGCACTGAAGCTTTCTTT. Encoded protein: CASSLGQGGTEAFF.

The rearrangement links TRBV5-1 to TRBJ2-2; D possibly matches TRBD1 or TRBD2 (5 bases each). The CDR3 runs to 17 residues. Trimming cost V 5 bases and J 1 base, with 18 bases left between them. Germline CDR1 reads SGHRS; CDR2 reads YFSETQ. CDR3: CASSSGLPGRNTGELFF. CDR3 nucleotide sequence: TGCGCCAGCAGTTCCGGACTGCCAGGGAGGAACACCGGGGAGCTGTTTTTT.

The chain links TRBV6-6 to TRBJ1-3; D may be TRBD1 (5 bases). The CDR3 extends over 12 amino acids. The germline CDR1 and CDR2 sequences are MNHNY and SVGAGI (reference sequence). Trimming took off 8 bases at V and 1 base at J, with 6 bases between the two ends. The CDR3 sequence is CASGGSGNTIYF. In nucleotides, the CDR3 is TGTGCCAGCGGGGGTTCTGGAAACACCATATATTTT.

The rearrangement uses TRBV5-6 and TRBJ1-2, with D possibly TRBD1 on 5 matching bases. CDR1 is SGHDT and CDR2 is YYEEEE in the germline V gene. Trimming took 2 bases from V and 4 from J, leaving 15 bases between them. The CDR3 is 15 residues long. The CDR3 DNA reads as TGTGCCAGCAGCTTCGAACAGGTCCTCTTCTATGGCTACACCTTC. It translates to CASSFEQVLFYGYTF.

The V call is TRBV3-1 (or the pseudogene TRBV3-2), the J call TRBJ2-1; no firm D call. Germline CDR1 reads LGHDT; CDR2 reads YNNKEL (reference sequence). The V end was cut by 4 bases, the J end by 5 bases, with 6 bases between. There are 12 residues in the CDR3. Written as DNA, the CDR3 is TGTGCCAGCAGCCGGACGGACAATGAGCAGTTCTTC. It codes for CASSRTDNEQFF.

DNA for the CDR3: TGTGCCAGCAGTGAAGGGGCAAAAGGTACGCAGTATTTT. Protein product: CASSEGAKGTQYF. The chain uses TRBV6-1 and TRBJ2-3, with no clear D. The CDR3 covers 13 residues. Germline CDR1 and CDR2: MNHNS and SASEGT. V lost 1 base and J 8 bases, leaving 10 bases between the germline ends.

The rearrangement joins TRBV5-1 to TRBJ2-1, with a weak D call TRBD2 (6 bases). The germline V gene has CDR1 SGHRS and CDR2 YFSETQ. V gave up 4 bases and J gave up 2 bases, with 19 bases separating them. There are 17 residues in the CDR3. CDR3 loop: CASSPRAGTGAYNEQFF. As DNA, the CDR3 is TGCGCCAGCAGCCCCCGGGCGGGGACGGGGGCCTACAATGAGCAGTTCTTC.

There are a few counts of this clone. The V call is TRBV5-1, the J call TRBJ2-5, with D perhaps matching TRBD1 or TRBD2 (5 bases each). The germline gives CDR1 SGHRS, CDR2 YFSETQ. This CDR3 spans 14 amino acids. Trimming left V 4 bases short and J 12 bases short, with 22 bases between. CDR3 bases: TGCGCCAGCAGCCTGGGTCCCGGGACGGCGAAAAAGTACTTC. This translates into CASSLGPGTAKKYF.

Sample share makes this clone medium-sized. The J gene is TRBJ2-7, the V gene TRBV7-2, with TRBD2 identical over 9 bases. CDR3 length: 14 amino acids. Germline V CDR1 and CDR2: SGHTA, FQGNSA. V trimming: 2 bases; J trimming: 7 bases; junction bases outside the gene matches: 6. The CDR3 here is CASSLNSGSYEQYF. As DNA, the CDR3 is TGTGCCAGCAGCTTAAATAGCGGGAGCTATGAGCAGTACTTC.

The J gene is TRBJ1-1, the V gene TRBV30; no reliable D call. The CDR3 length is 12 residues. V lost 2 bases to trimming and J lost 0 bases, with 4 bases between them. CDR1 GTSNPN and CDR2 SVGIG come from the germline V gene (reference sequence). CDR3 sequence reads: CAWSRMNTEAFF. CDR3 sequence (DNA): TGTGCCTGGAGTCGGATGAACACTGAAGCTTTCTTT.

The chain is built from TRBV5-1 and TRBJ1-4; D is perhaps TRBD1 (6 bases). Germline assignment: CDR1 SGHRS and CDR2 YFSETQ. V was shortened by 0 bases and J by 0 bases, with 9 bases between the two germline ends. The CDR3 has 16 residues. CDR3 region: CASSLGTGTTNEKLFF. Here the CDR3 DNA reads TGCGCCAGCAGCTTGGGTACAGGGACAACTAATGAAAAACTGTTTTTT. The variable domain in full, with the rest retrieved from reference TRBV5-1 and TRBJ1-4, is KAGVTQTPRYLIKTRGQQVTLSCSPISGHRSVSWYQQTPGQGLQFLFEYFSETQRNKGNFPGRFSGRQFSNSRSEMNVSTLELGDSALYLCASSLGTGTTNEKLFFGSGTQLSVL.

The chain recombines TRBV3-1 (or the pseudogene TRBV3-2) with TRBJ2-1; TRBD1 matches at 10 bases. V shed 5 bases, J shed 5 bases, and the junction held 6 bases outside the gene matches. From germline, CDR1 is LGHDT and CDR2 YNNKEL (reference sequence). The CDR3 consists of 15 residues. The CDR3 DNA sequence: TGTGCCAGCAGCGCCGGGACAGGGGAGGACAATGAGCAGTTCTTC. It encodes CASSAGTGEDNEQFF.